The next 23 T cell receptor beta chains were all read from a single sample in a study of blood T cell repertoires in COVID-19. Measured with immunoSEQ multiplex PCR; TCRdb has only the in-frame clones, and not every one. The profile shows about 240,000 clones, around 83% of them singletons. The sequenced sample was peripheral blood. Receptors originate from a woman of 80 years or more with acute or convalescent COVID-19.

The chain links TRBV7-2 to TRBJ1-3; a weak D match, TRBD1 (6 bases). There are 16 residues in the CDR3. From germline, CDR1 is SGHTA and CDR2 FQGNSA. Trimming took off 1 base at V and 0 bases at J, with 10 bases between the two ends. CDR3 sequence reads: CASSLVGTSSGNTIYF. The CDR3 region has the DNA TGTGCCAGCAGCTTAGTAGGGACAAGCTCTGGAAACACCATATATTTT.

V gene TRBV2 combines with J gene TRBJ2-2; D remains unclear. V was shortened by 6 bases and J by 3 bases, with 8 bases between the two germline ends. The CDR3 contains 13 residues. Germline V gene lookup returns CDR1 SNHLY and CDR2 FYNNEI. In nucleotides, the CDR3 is TGTGCCAGCAGAAGTCAGTACACCGGGGAGCTGTTTTTT. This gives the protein CASRSQYTGELFF.

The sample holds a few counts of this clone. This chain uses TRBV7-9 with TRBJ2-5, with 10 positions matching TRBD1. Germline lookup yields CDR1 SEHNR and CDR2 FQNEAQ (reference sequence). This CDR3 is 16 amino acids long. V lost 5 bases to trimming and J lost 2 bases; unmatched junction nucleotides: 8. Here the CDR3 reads CASSQLGQGHQETQYF. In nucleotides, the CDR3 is TGTGCCAGCAGCCAGCTGGGACAGGGGCATCAAGAGACCCAGTACTTC.

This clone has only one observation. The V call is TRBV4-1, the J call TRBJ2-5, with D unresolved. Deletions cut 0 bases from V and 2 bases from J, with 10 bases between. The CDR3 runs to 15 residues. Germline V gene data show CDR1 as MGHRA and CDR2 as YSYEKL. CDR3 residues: CASSQEGRVQETQYF. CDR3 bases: TGCGCCAGCAGCCAAGAGGGCAGAGTACAAGAGACCCAGTACTTC.

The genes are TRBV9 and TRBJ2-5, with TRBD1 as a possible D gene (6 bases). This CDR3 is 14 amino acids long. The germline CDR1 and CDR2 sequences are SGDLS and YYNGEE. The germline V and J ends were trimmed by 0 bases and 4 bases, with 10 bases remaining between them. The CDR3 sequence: CASSVENRAETQYF. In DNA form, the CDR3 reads TGTGCCAGCAGCGTAGAGAACAGGGCAGAGACCCAGTACTTC.

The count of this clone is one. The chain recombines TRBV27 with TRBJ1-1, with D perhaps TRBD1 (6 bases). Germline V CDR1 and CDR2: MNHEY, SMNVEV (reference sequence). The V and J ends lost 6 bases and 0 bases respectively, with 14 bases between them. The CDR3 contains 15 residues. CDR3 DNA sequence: TGTGCCAGCAGCCCTGACAGGCCTATGAACACTGAAGCTTTCTTT. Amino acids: CASSPDRPMNTEAFF.

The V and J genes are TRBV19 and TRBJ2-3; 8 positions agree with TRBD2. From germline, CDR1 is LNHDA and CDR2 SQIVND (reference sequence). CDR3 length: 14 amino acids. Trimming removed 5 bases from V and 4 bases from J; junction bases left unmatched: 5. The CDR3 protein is CASSDERGSDTQYF. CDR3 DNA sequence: TGTGCCAGTAGTGACGAGCGGGGGTCAGATACGCAGTATTTT.

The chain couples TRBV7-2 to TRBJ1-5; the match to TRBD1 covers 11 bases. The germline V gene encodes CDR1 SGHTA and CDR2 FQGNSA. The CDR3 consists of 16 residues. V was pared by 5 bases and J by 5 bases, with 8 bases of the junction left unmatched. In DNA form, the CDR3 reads TGTGCCAGCAGCCCGACGGACAGGGGGCGACATCAGCCCCAGCATTTT. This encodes CASSPTDRGRHQPQHF.

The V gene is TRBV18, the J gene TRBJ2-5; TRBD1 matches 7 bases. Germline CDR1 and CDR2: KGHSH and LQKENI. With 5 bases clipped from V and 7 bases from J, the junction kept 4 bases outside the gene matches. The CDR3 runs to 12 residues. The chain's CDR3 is CASSGTVGTQYF. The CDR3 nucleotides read TGTGCCAGCTCAGGGACAGTCGGGACCCAGTACTTC.

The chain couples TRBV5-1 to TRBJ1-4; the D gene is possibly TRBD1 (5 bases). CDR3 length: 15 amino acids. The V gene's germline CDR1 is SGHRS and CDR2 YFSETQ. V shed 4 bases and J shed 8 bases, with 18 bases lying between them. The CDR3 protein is CASSPGGAGLEKLFF. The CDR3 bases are TGCGCCAGCAGCCCGGGTGGGGCAGGGTTGGAAAAACTGTTTTTT.

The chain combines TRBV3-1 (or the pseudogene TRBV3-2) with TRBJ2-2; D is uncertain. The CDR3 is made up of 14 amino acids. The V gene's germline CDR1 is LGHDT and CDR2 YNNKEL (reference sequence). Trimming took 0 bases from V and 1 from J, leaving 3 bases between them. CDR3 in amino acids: CASSQDKNTGELFF. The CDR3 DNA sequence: TGTGCCAGCAGCCAAGACAAGAACACCGGGGAGCTGTTTTTT.

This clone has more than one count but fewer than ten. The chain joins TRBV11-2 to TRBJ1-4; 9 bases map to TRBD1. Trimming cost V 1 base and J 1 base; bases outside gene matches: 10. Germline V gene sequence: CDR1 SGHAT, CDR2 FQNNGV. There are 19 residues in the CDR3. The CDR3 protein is CASSLGGTGIRGTNEKLFF. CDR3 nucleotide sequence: TGTGCCAGCAGCTTAGGGGGGACAGGGATACGTGGAACTAATGAAAAACTGTTTTTT.

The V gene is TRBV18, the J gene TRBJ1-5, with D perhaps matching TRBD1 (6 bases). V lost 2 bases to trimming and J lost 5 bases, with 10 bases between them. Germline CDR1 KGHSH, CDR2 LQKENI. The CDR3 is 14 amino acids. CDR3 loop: CASSPNRADQPQHF. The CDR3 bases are TGTGCCAGCTCACCAAACAGGGCTGATCAGCCCCAGCATTTT.

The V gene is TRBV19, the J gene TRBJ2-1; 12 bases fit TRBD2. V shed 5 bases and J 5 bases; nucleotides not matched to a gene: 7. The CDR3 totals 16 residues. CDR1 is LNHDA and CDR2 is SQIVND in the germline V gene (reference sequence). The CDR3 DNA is TGTGCCAGTAGTGTCAAGCTAGCGGGGGGGCACAATGAGCAGTTCTTC. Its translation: CASSVKLAGGHNEQFF.

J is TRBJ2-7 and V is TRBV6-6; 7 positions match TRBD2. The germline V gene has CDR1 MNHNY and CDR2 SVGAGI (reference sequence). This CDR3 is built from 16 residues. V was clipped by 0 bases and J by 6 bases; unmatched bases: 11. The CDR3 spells CASSYSSRTTGGEQYF. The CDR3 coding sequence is TGTGCCAGCAGTTACTCTAGCAGGACCACGGGGGGCGAGCAGTACTTC.

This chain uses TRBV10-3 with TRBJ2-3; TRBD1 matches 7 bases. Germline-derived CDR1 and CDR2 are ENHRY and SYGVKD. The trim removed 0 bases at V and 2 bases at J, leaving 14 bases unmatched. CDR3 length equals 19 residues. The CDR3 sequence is CAISESGHPTGDLTDTQYF. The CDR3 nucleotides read TGTGCCATCAGTGAGTCCGGCCATCCAACAGGGGACCTCACAGATACGCAGTATTTT.

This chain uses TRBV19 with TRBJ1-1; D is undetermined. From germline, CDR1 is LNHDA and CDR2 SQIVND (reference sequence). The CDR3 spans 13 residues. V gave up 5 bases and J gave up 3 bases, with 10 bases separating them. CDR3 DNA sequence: TGTGCCAGTAGTGAAACCCGGTACACTGAAGCTTTCTTT. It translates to CASSETRYTEAFF.

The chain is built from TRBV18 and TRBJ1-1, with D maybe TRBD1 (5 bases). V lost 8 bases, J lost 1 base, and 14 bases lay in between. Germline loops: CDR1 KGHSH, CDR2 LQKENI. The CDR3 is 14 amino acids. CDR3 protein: CASIQTDTNTEAFF. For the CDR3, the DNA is TGTGCCAGCATTCAGACAGATACGAACACTGAAGCTTTCTTT.

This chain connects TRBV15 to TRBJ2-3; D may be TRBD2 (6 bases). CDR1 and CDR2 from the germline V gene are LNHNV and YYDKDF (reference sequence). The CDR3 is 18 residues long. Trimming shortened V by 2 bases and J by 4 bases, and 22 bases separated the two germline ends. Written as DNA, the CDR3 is TGTGCCACCAGCAGATATGCCGGGACTCCCGTTGATTCAGATACGCAGTATTTT. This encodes CATSRYAGTPVDSDTQYF. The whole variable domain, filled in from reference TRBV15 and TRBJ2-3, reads DAMVIQNPRYQVTQFGKPVTLSCSQTLNHNVMYWYQQKSSQAPKLLFHYYDKDFNNEADTPDNFQSRRPNTSFCFLDIRSPGLGDTAMYLCATSRYAGTPVDSDTQYFGPGTRLTVL.

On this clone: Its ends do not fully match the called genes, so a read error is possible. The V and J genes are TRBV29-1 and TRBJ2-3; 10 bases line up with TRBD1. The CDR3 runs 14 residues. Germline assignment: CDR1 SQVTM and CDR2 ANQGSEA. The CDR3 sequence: CSVEGTGAVDTQYF. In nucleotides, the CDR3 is TGCAGCGTGGAAGGGACAGGGGCGGTAGATACGCAGTATTTT.

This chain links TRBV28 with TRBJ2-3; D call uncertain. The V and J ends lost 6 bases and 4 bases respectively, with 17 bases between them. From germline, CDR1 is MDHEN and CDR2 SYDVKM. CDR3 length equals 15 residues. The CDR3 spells CASRGVMFSADTQYF. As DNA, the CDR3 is TGTGCCAGCAGGGGCGTGATGTTTTCTGCAGATACGCAGTATTTT.

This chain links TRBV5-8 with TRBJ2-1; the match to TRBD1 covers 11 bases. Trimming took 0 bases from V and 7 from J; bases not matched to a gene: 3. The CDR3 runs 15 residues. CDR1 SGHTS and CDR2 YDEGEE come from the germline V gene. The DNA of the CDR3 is TGTGCCAGCAGCTTGGGGACAGGGGGCAGGAATGAGCAGTTCTTC. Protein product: CASSLGTGGRNEQFF.

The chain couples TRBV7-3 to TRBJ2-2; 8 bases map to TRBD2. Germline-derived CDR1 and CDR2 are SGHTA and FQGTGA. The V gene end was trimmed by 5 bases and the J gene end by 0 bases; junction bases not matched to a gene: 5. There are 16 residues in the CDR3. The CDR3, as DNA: TGTGCCAGCAGCCCCCGGCGGGGGGCGAACACCGGGGAGCTGTTTTTT. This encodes CASSPRRGANTGELFF.